These T cell receptor beta chains were read from a single sample in a study of blood T cell repertoires in COVID-19. Data came from immunoSEQ multiplex PCR; TCRdb stores just in-frame clones and leaves some out. The top ten clones hold 8% of a sample with 120,000 to 150,000 clones, 70% to 90% of them seen once. The specimen sequenced was peripheral blood. Receptor source: a woman aged 55 to 70 with COVID-19, enrolled during active disease. Both conserved end residues are part of each CDR3. D genes are given only for firm matches. Only some rows state a clone size, as once, few, many or a class for expanded clones.

D gene: TRBD2
V gene: TRBV4-2
J gene: TRBJ2-2
CDR3 length: 16
clone size: NA
CDR3 DNA: TGTGCCAGCAGCGTGCGGGGGGTAAAGAACACCGGGGAGCTGTTTTTT
CDR3 protein: CASSVRGVKNTGELFF

D gene: NA
V gene: TRBV5-6
J gene: TRBJ1-1
CDR3 length: 14
clone size: NA
CDR3 DNA: TGTGCCAGCAGCTTGGGGGGCATGAACACTGAAGCTTTCTTT
CDR3 protein: CASSLGGMNTEAFF

D gene: NA
V gene: TRBV11-2
J gene: TRBJ2-2
CDR3 length: 14
clone size: NA
CDR3 DNA: TGTGCCAGCACCCCAGACACGAACACCGGGGAGCTGTTTTTT
CDR3 protein: CASTPDTNTGELFF

D gene: NA
V gene: TRBV16
J gene: TRBJ2-3
CDR3 length: 14
clone size: NA
CDR3 DNA: TGTGCCAGCAGCCAAGAGGCGGCGACAGATACGCAGTATTTT
CDR3 protein: CASSQEAATDTQYF

D gene: TRBD2
V gene: TRBV19
J gene: TRBJ2-5
CDR3 length: 18
clone size: once
CDR3 DNA: TGTGCCAGTAGTATTGAGGGGACTAGCGGTTCTCATCGGGGGACCCAGTACTTC
CDR3 protein: CASSIEGTSGSHRGTQYF

D gene: NA
V gene: TRBV5-1
J gene: TRBJ1-1
CDR3 length: 14
clone size: NA
CDR3 DNA: TGCGCCAGCAGCGGCGGGGTCGGGAACACTGAAGCTTTCTTT
CDR3 protein: CASSGGVGNTEAFF

D gene: NA
V gene: TRBV19
J gene: TRBJ1-1
CDR3 length: 16
clone size: NA
CDR3 DNA: TGTGCCAGTAGTATAGACTTTCGGGGACAGAACACTGAAGCTTTCTTT
CDR3 protein: CASSIDFRGQNTEAFF

D gene: NA
V gene: TRBV12-5
J gene: TRBJ2-7
CDR3 length: 16
clone size: NA
CDR3 DNA: TGTGCTAGTGGTTTGTCCCCAGACAGGGAGGTATACGAGCAGTACTTC
CDR3 protein: CASGLSPDREVYEQYF

D gene: TRBD1
V gene: TRBV30
J gene: TRBJ1-2
CDR3 length: 13
clone size: NA
CDR3 DNA: TGTGCCTGGTCCCCGGGACAGGGCTATGGCTACACCTTC
CDR3 protein: CAWSPGQGYGYTF

D gene: TRBD1
V gene: TRBV7-2
J gene: TRBJ1-5
CDR3 length: 16
clone size: NA
CDR3 DNA: TGTGCCAGCAGCTTACAGGGGGCGTATAGCAATCAGCCCCAGCATTTT
CDR3 protein: CASSLQGAYSNQPQHF

D gene: NA
V gene: TRBV6-2/TRBV6-3
J gene: TRBJ1-1
CDR3 length: 16
clone size: NA
CDR3 DNA: TGTGCCAGCAGTTACTATGAAGGGGGTGGGAACACTGAAGCTTTCTTT
CDR3 protein: CASSYYEGGGNTEAFF

D gene: TRBD1
V gene: TRBV5-1
J gene: TRBJ2-6
CDR3 length: 15
clone size: once
CDR3 DNA: TGCGCCAGCAGCGGACAGGGGGCTGGGGCCAACGTCCTGACTTTC
CDR3 protein: CASSGQGAGANVLTF

D gene: NA
V gene: TRBV25-1
J gene: TRBJ1-1
CDR3 length: 14
clone size: few
CDR3 DNA: TGTGCCAGCAGTGACAACACCGGGGGGTCTGAAGCTTTCTTT
CDR3 protein: CASSDNTGGSEAFF

D gene: NA
V gene: TRBV2
J gene: TRBJ1-1
CDR3 length: 14
clone size: NA
CDR3 DNA: TGTGCCAGCAGTGATCAGGGGTTTAACACTGAAGCTTTCTTT
CDR3 protein: CASSDQGFNTEAFF

D gene: NA
V gene: TRBV7-2
J gene: TRBJ1-1
CDR3 length: 15
clone size: NA
CDR3 DNA: TGTGCCAGCAGCTTAGGAGGCCCGCTGCTAACTGAAGCTTTCTTT
CDR3 protein: CASSLGGPLLTEAFF

D gene: NA
V gene: TRBV5-4
J gene: TRBJ1-1
CDR3 length: 13
clone size: NA
CDR3 DNA: TGTGCCAGCAGCTTGGCCAGGGGCGGCGAAGCTTTCTTT
CDR3 protein: CASSLARGGEAFF

D gene: NA
V gene: TRBV9
J gene: TRBJ2-2
CDR3 length: 17
clone size: few
CDR3 DNA: TGTGCCAGCAGCGTCTATACAGGGGGGGCGAGCACCGGGGAGCTGTTTTTT
CDR3 protein: CASSVYTGGASTGELFF